These 5 T cell receptor beta chains share one sample of origin, sequenced in a study of response to subunit inactivated influenza vaccine (dated by TCRdb to the late 2010s). Libraries were prepared through RT-PCR. This sample was sequenced with an Illumina HiSeq 2500. The raw public reads went through TCRdb reprocessing: fastp at Q25, MiXCR clone calling, in-frame beta chains kept. For every CDR3 protein sequence, its rows merge into one entry that carries the most common genes and DNA. This sample has about 520,000 distinct CDR3 sequences in its table, and roughly 7.6% of those were observed once. The ten most abundant clones make up around 13% of the sample. Source: PBMCs from blood, taken around 25 months after vaccination. These receptors all come from a man between 50 and 69 years old who received an inactivated influenza vaccine. Donor details come from another sample of the same person, matched by shared clones.

A few counts support this clonotype. The chain has TRBV2 and TRBJ2-2, with 11 bases matching TRBD1. This CDR3 has 15 residues. Germline values: CDR1 SNHLY, CDR2 FYNNEI. Germline trimming cut 2 bases from V and 6 bases from J; bases unmatched to any gene: 2. The CDR3: CASSEQGQGAGELFF. The CDR3 DNA is TGTGCCAGCAGTGAACAGGGACAGGGGGCCGGGGAGCTGTTTTTT.

This clonotype has ten or more counts. The CDR3 spells CASSLVGSGANVLTF. The CDR3 DNA reads as TGCGCCAGCAGCTTGGTCGGATCTGGGGCCAACGTCCTGACTTTC. The chain recombines TRBV5-1 with TRBJ2-6, with D uncertain. The CDR3 runs 15 residues. Trimming took 0 bases from V and 1 from J, leaving 5 bases between them. The germline V gene has CDR1 SGHRS and CDR2 YFSETQ.

This clonotype turned up a few times. The J gene is TRBJ1-1, the V gene TRBV29-1, with TRBD1 identical over 9 bases. Germline CDR1 reads SQVTM; CDR2 reads ANQGSEA. The CDR3 has 13 residues. V was pared by 6 bases and J by 4 bases, with 6 bases of the junction left unmatched. CDR3 amino acids: CSVVQGASTEAFF. The DNA of the CDR3 is TGCAGCGTCGTACAGGGGGCGAGCACTGAAGCTTTCTTT.

This chain uses TRBV6-2 or TRBV6-3 with TRBJ2-1, with TRBD2 identical over 11 bases. The junction had 5 bases not matched to a gene; V was cut back by 4 bases and J by 6 bases. The CDR3 covers 15 residues. Per germline, CDR1 MNHEY and CDR2 SVGEGT. DNA of the CDR3: TGTGCCAGCAGTTCACTAGCGGGAGTGGGCAATGAGCAGTTCTTC. Protein: CASSSLAGVGNEQFF.

This clonotype was detected a few times. This rearrangement joins TRBV5-1 to TRBJ2-3; D may correspond to TRBD1 or TRBD2 (5 bases each). Germline V CDR1 and CDR2: SGHRS, YFSETQ. The CDR3 has 15 amino acids. The ends were cut back, 4 bases at V and 7 bases at J, with 19 bases in the middle. For the CDR3, the DNA is TGCGCCAGCAGCGAAGGGACCACCATGGTACATACGCAGTATTTT. Translation gives CASSEGTTMVHTQYF.